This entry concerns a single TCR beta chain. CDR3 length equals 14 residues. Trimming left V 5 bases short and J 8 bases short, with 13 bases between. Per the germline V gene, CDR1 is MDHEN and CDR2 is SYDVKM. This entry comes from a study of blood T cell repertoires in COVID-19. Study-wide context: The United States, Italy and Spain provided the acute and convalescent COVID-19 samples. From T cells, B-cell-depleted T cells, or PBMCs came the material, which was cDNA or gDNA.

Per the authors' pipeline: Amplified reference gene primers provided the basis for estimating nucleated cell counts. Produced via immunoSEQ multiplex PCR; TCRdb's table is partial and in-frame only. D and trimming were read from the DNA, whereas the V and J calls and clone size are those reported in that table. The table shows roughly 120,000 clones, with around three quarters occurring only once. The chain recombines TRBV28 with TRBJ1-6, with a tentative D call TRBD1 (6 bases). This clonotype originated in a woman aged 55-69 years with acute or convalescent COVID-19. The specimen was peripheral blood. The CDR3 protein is CASSLNDRYSPLHF. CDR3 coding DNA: TGTGCCAGCAGTCTGAATGACAGGTATTCACCCCTCCACTTT.